This T cell receptor beta chain was sequenced for a study of blood T cell repertoires in COVID-19. Trimming stripped 6 bases from V and 4 bases from J, with 12 bases between. Germline V gives CDR1 KGHSH, CDR2 LQKENI. CDR3 length: 13 residues. TCRdb keeps only in-frame clones here, not all; method: immunoSEQ multiplex PCR. This repertoire shows 80,000 to 95,000 clones, approximately 85% found once; its top ten account for roughly 12%. This chain uses TRBV18 with TRBJ1-1; maybe TRBD1 (5 bases). Sequenced: peripheral blood. The sequence derives from a human donor in a cohort sampled during active COVID-19. The DNA of the CDR3 is TGTGCCAGCTCCCCCCCCGGGGGCACTGAAGCTTTCTTT. Protein sequence: CASSPPGGTEAFF.